This T cell receptor beta chain was retrieved from a study of tumor and adjacent non-tumor tissue in lung cancer. TCRbeta libraries were built with three rounds of nested PCR, modified from ARM-PCR. A single record per CDR3 protein comes from TCRdb applying MiXCR to the multiplex PCR reads. The sample contains 47,000 or so distinct CDR3 sequences, under 75% of which appear only once. Concerning this clonotype: This clone may be a read error of a much larger clone one base away.

The CDR3 is 16 amino acids. With 4 bases clipped from V and 12 bases from J, the junction kept 18 bases outside the gene matches. Germline V gene data show CDR1 as SGHRS and CDR2 as YFSETQ. RNA was extracted from bulk tissue without any cell sorting. More than 3 cm separated this lung sample from the edge of the tumor. This clonotype originated in a woman between 65 and 79 years old with non-small cell lung cancer. The sequenced sample consisted of distant non-tumor lung tissue. The chain uses TRBV5-1 and TRBJ2-1, with 8 bases fitting TRBD2. This chain's CDR3 is CASSKRPGLDNGVQFF. CDR3 bases: TGCGCCAGCAGCAAAAGACCGGGACTAGATAATGGGGTGCAGTTCTTC.